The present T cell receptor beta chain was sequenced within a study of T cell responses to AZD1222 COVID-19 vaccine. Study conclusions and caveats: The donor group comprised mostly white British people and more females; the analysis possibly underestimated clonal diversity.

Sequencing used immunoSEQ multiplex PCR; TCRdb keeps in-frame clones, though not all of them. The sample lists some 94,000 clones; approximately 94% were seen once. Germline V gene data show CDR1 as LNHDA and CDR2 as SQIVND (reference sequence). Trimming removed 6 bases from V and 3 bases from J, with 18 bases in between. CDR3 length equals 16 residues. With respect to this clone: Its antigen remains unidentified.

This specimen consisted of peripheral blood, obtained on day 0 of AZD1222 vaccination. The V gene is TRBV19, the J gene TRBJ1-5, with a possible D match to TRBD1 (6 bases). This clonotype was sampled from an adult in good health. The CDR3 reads CASRDWDKTFNQPQHF. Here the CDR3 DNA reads TGTGCCAGTAGGGATTGGGACAAAACCTTCAATCAGCCCCAGCATTTT.